This T cell receptor beta chain was identified in a study of T cell repertoires in cytomegalovirus infection. V shed 6 bases and J shed 5 bases, with 15 bases lying between them. The germline CDR1 and CDR2 sequences are MNHEY and SVGEGT. The length of the CDR3 is 14 residues. MiXCR, run by TCRdb on the reads, gives a single entry per CDR3 protein. This sample yields 150,000 to 200,000 distinct CDR3 sequences, of which around 15% are seen a single time; roughly a quarter belongs to the top ten. The table lists this clonotype with many counts. Sequenced sample: PBMCs. The chain is built from TRBV6-2 or TRBV6-3 and TRBJ2-3, with D possibly TRBD2 on 5 matching bases. The clonotype originates from a human donor in good health (CMV status not recorded). Some clones in this sample may be carry-over from other donors' samples. The CDR3 DNA reads as TGTGCCAGCAGAACAAGTCTAGCCGGAGATACGCAGTATTTT. Translated: CASRTSLAGDTQYF.